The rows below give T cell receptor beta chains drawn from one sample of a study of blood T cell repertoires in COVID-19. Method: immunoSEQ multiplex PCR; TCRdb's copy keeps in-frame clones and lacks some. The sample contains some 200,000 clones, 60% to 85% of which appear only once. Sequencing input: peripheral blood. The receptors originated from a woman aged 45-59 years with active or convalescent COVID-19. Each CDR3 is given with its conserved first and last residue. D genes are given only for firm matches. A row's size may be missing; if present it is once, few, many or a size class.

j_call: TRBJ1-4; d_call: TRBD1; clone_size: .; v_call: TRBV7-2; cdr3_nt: TGTGCCAGCAGCCCGGACAGGGAAAAACTGTTTTTT; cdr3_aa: CASSPDREKLFF
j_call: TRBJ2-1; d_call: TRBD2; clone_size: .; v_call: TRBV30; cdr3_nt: TGTGCCTGGAGTGTAGGGAGGGAATTCAATGAGCAGTTCTTC; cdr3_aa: CAWSVGREFNEQFF
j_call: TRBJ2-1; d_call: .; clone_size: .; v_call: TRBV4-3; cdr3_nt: TGCGCCAGCAGCCAAGATAGGGGGGGCTCCTACAATGAGCAGTTCTTC; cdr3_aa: CASSQDRGGSYNEQFF
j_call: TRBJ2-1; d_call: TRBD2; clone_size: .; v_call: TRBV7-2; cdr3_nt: TGTGCCAGCAGCTTAGATCCGGGAGGGTATGAGCAGTTCTTC; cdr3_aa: CASSLDPGGYEQFF
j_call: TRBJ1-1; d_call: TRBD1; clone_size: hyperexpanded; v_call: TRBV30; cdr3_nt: TGTGCTCTCGGACAGGGGAACTCTGAAGCTTTCTTT; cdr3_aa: CALGQGNSEAFF
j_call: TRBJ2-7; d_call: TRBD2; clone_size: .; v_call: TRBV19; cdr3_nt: TGTGCCAGCGCATCTCAAGCGGGAGCGGCCTACGAGCAGTACTTC; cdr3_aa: CASASQAGAAYEQYF
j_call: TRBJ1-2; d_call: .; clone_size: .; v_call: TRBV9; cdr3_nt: TGTGCCAGCAGTGTCGAGCCCAACTATGGCTACACCTTC; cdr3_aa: CASSVEPNYGYTF
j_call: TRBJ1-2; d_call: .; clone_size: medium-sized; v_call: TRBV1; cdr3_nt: TGCACCAGCAGCCAAGGATCGGGGGGCGGTGGCTACACCTTC; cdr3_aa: CTSSQGSGGGGYTF
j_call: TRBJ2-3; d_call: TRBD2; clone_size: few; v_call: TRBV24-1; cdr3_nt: TGTGCCACCTCACGCGGGAGGATGGTAGATACGCAGTATTTT; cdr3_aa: CATSRGRMVDTQYF
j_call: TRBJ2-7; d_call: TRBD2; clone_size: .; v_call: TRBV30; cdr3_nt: TGTGCCTGGAGGACTAGCTCTCGCGAGCAGTACTTC; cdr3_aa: CAWRTSSREQYF
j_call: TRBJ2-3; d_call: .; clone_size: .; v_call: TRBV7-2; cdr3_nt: TGTGCCAGCAGCCCCCAAAGAGGGGATACGCAGTATTTT; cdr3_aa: CASSPQRGDTQYF
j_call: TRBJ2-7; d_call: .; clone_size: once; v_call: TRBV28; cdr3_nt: TGTGCCAGCAGTTTGACTAGGCTTGGGGAGCAGTACTTC; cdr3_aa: CASSLTRLGEQYF
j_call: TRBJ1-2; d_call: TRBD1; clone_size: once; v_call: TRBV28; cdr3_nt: TGTGCCAGCAGACTGACAGGGCCGGGGGAAGGCTACACCTTC; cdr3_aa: CASRLTGPGEGYTF
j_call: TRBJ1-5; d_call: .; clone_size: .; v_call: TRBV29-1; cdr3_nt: TGCAGCGTTGGGGGGGGCTATAGCAATCAGCCCCAGCATTTT; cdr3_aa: CSVGGGYSNQPQHF
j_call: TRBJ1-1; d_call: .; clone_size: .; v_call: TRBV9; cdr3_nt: TGTGCCAGCAGCGGACAGGAGAACACTGAAGCTTTCTTT; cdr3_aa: CASSGQENTEAFF
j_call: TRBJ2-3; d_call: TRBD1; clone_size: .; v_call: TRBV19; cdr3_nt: TGTGCCAGTAGTCGGACAGGGACAAGCACAGATACGCAGTATTTT; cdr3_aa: CASSRTGTSTDTQYF
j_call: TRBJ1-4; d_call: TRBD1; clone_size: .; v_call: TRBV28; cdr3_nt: TGTGCCAGCAGTTTTGATTCATGGATACGGGGACAGGATGCGTCAGCTAATGAAAAACTGTTTTTT; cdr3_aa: CASSFDSWIRGQDASANEKLFF
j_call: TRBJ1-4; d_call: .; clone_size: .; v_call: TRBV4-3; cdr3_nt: TGCGCCAGCAGCCACCGACAGACAACTAATGAAAAACTGTTTTTT; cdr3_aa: CASSHRQTTNEKLFF
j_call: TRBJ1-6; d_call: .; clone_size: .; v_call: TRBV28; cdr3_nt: TGTGCCAGCAGTGGGGGCTCGCGGATCACCTCACCCCTCCACTTT; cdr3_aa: CASSGGSRITSPLHF
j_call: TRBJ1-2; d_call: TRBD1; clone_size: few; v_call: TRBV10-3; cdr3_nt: TGTGCCATCACCGAGACAGGGGGGGGCTACACCTTC; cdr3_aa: CAITETGGGYTF
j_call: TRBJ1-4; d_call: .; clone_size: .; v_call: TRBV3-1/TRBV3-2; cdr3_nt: TGTGCCAGCAGCCGCTCGGGGGGTACTAATGAAAAACTGTTTTTT; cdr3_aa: CASSRSGGTNEKLFF
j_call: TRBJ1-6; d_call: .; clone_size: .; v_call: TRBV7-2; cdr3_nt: TGTGCCAGCAGCTTAATCGGGGGTAGGGATTCACCCCTCCACTTT; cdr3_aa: CASSLIGGRDSPLHF